This TCR beta chain is from a study of blood T cell repertoires in COVID-19. For the study at large: The cDNA or gDNA used as material had been derived from T cells, B-cell-depleted T cells, or PBMCs.

As processed by the authors: Reference gene primers were amplified, and this amplification served to estimate nucleated cell counts. Sequencing used immunoSEQ multiplex PCR; TCRdb keeps in-frame clones, though not all of them. The D gene and trimming were derived from the DNA, and the V and J assignments and clone size from that table. Of some 93,000 clones listed, almost 85% are singletons. Germline V CDR1 and CDR2: KGHSH, LQKENI. CDR3 length: 14 residues. J was trimmed by 10 bases and V by 3 bases; bases with no gene match: 7. The material sequenced was peripheral blood. The TCR was taken from a man aged 65 to 79 with acute or convalescent COVID-19. The gene calls are TRBV18 and TRBJ1-4; TRBD1 matches at 8 bases. The CDR3 DNA follows: TGTGCCAGCTCACCGAAGACAGGGGAAGGAAAACTGTTTTTT. Its protein is CASSPKTGEGKLFF. Full variable domain (remainder filled in from reference TRBV18 and TRBJ1-4): NAGVMQNPRHLVRRRGQEARLRCSPMKGHSHVYWYRQLPEEGLKFMVYLQKENIIDESGMPKERFSAEFPKEGPSILRIQQVVRGDSAAYFCASSPKTGEGKLFFGSGTQLSVL.